A single sample gave rise to the 24 T cell receptor beta chains below, sequenced in a study of OX40 agonist ivuxolimab in advanced cancers. TCRdb's copy holds only in-frame clones and misses some; the assay was immunoSEQ multiplex PCR. The sample has tens of thousands of clones, around nine tenths seen once. The sample was CD4+ or CD8+ T cells sorted from blood, taken in a trial of the OX40 agonist ivuxolimab. The receptors derive from an adult with an advanced solid tumor such as melanoma, head and neck, liver or kidney cancer.

The J gene is TRBJ1-3, the V gene TRBV2, with D unclear. The CDR3 is 13 amino acids. Germline assignment: CDR1 SNHLY and CDR2 FYNNEI. V gave up 7 bases and J gave up 0 bases, with 7 bases separating them. The CDR3 DNA reads TGTGCCAGCACGGCAGTCTCTGGAAACACCATATATTTT. Protein sequence: CASTAVSGNTIYF.

The gene calls are TRBV7-9 and TRBJ1-4, with D perhaps matching TRBD1 (5 bases). Germline CDR1 and CDR2: SEHNR and FQNEAQ (reference sequence). V was trimmed by 5 bases and J by 6 bases, leaving 13 bases between them. The CDR3 length is 14 residues. CDR3 in amino acids: CASSPGTGYEKLFF. CDR3 DNA: TGTGCCAGCAGCCCCGGGACGGGATATGAAAAACTGTTTTTT.

This clone came up once. The rearrangement links TRBV14 to TRBJ1-2; a weak D match, TRBD1 (6 bases). This CDR3 region has 15 residues. Germline V gene sequence: CDR1 SGHDN, CDR2 FVKESK. The V end was cut by 1 base, the J end by 4 bases, with 13 bases between. The CDR3 here is CASSQGWQGSYGYTF. CDR3 sequence (DNA): TGTGCCAGCAGCCAAGGGTGGCAGGGGAGCTATGGCTACACCTTC.

The V and J genes are TRBV30 and TRBJ2-7; 8 nucleotides agree with TRBD1. V was pared by 5 bases and J by 5 bases, with 8 bases of the junction left unmatched. From germline, CDR1 is GTSNPN and CDR2 SVGIG (reference sequence). There are 13 residues in the CDR3. CDR3 sequence: CAWDPSTGDEQYF. In DNA form, the CDR3 reads TGTGCCTGGGACCCCTCGACAGGGGACGAGCAGTACTTC.

Only one count was recorded for this clone. The rearrangement joins TRBV27 to TRBJ2-1, with 10 bases lining up with TRBD1. CDR1 is MNHEY, CDR2 SMNVEV, per germline (reference sequence). Trimming at V came to 6 bases and at J to 5 bases, leaving 4 bases not matched to a gene. The CDR3 is made up of 14 amino acids. The CDR3 DNA follows: TGTGCCAGCAGGGGACAGGGGCGACACAATGAGCAGTTCTTC. Translating gives CASRGQGRHNEQFF.

The chain employs TRBV27 and TRBJ2-4; D perhaps matches TRBD2 (5 bases). Germline lookup yields CDR1 MNHEY and CDR2 SMNVEV (reference sequence). With 2 bases removed from V and 6 bases from J, the gap between germline ends came to 5 bases. The CDR3 totals 12 residues. In DNA form, the CDR3 reads TGTGCCAGCAGTTTAGAGGGAAACATTCAGTACTTC. Amino acids: CASSLEGNIQYF.

The chain couples TRBV7-2 to TRBJ1-3; D unresolved. Trimming pared 2 bases from V and 0 bases from J, leaving 14 bases between. This CDR3 is built from 17 residues. Germline lookup yields CDR1 SGHTA and CDR2 FQGNSA. The CDR3 region is CASSLLGRVFSGNTIYF. The CDR3 nucleotides read TGTGCCAGCAGCTTACTCGGGAGGGTATTCTCTGGAAACACCATATATTTT.

CDR3 coding DNA: TGTGCCAGCAGTTTAAGCCGGCAGGGGATCGGCGAGCAGTACTTC. It is translated as CASSLSRQGIGEQYF. The chain links TRBV28 to TRBJ2-7, with D tentatively TRBD1 (6 bases). Trimming stripped 2 bases from V and 6 bases from J, with 17 bases between. Germline V gene lookup returns CDR1 MDHEN and CDR2 SYDVKM. There are 15 residues in the CDR3.

This chain links TRBV9 with TRBJ1-1, with D perhaps matching TRBD1 (5 bases). V lost 0 bases and J lost 6, with 6 bases in between. The CDR3 runs 12 residues. Germline assignment: CDR1 SGDLS and CDR2 YYNGEE. The CDR3 spells CASSVGGSEAFF. CDR3 DNA sequence: TGTGCCAGCAGCGTAGGGGGGTCTGAAGCTTTCTTT.

This sequence joins TRBV5-1 and TRBJ1-4, with D maybe TRBD1 (6 bases). From germline, CDR1 is SGHRS and CDR2 YFSETQ. The CDR3 sequence is 15 residues long. With 0 bases removed from V and 2 bases from J, the gap between germline ends came to 8 bases. CDR3: CASSLGGGTNEKLFF. DNA for the CDR3: TGCGCCAGCAGCTTGGGCGGGGGCACTAATGAAAAACTGTTTTTT.

The chain recombines TRBV5-6 with TRBJ2-4; TRBD2 aligns across 13 bases. V dropped 4 bases and J dropped 8; count of bases not matched to a gene: 9. The CDR3 covers 16 residues. CDR1 and CDR2 (germline): SGHDT, YYEEEE. For the CDR3, the DNA is TGTGCCAGCAGCCAATGGACTAGCGGGAGAGGGGACATTCAGTACTTC. The encoded protein is CASSQWTSGRGDIQYF. Variable domain in full (rest from reference TRBV5-6 and TRBJ2-4): DAGVTQSPTHLIKTRGQQVTLRCSPKSGHDTVSWYQQALGQGPQFIFQYYEEEERQRGNFPDRFSGHQFPNYSSELNVNALLLGDSALYLCASSQWTSGRGDIQYFGAGTRLSVL.

The gene calls are TRBV5-4 and TRBJ1-4, with 12 bases that match TRBD1. The CDR3 covers 15 residues. V dropped 2 bases and J dropped 11; count of bases not matched to a gene: 7. CDR1 is SGHNT, CDR2 YYREEE, per germline (reference sequence). As DNA, the CDR3 is TGTGCCAGCAGCTTCGGGGGACAGGGGGCAGGCAAACTGTTTTTT. Its translation is CASSFGGQGAGKLFF.

The rearrangement joins TRBV7-9 to TRBJ2-1, with unresolved D. V was pared by 7 bases and J by 4 bases, with 5 bases between. This CDR3 is built from 11 residues. Germline lookup yields CDR1 SEHNR and CDR2 FQNEAQ (reference sequence). CDR3 sequence: CASTQYNEQFF. CDR3 nucleotides: TGTGCCAGCACCCAGTACAATGAGCAGTTCTTC.

The chain has TRBV6-5 and TRBJ1-5; possible D gene TRBD1, 5 bases. This CDR3 comprises 14 residues. The germline V gene encodes CDR1 MNHEY and CDR2 SVGAGI. Trimming pared 6 bases from V and 5 bases from J, leaving 14 bases between. The CDR3 loop reads CASRERGAYQPQHF. CDR3 coding DNA: TGTGCCAGCAGGGAGAGGGGTGCCTATCAGCCCCAGCATTTT.

V usage is TRBV27 and J usage is TRBJ1-6; D perhaps matches TRBD1 (6 bases). CDR1 is MNHEY and CDR2 is SMNVEV in the germline V gene (reference sequence). Trimming cost V 5 bases and J 5 bases, with 10 bases left between them. This CDR3 spans 14 amino acids. The DNA of the CDR3 is TGTGCCAGCAGTATACAGGGTAATAATTCACCCCTCCACTTT. Amino acid sequence: CASSIQGNNSPLHF.

This rearrangement joins TRBV6-6 to TRBJ1-5, with D possibly TRBD1 on 5 matching bases. In germline, CDR1 is MNHNY, CDR2 SVGAGI (reference sequence). This CDR3 region has 14 residues. V shed 2 bases and J shed 6 bases, with 11 bases lying between them. Written as DNA, the CDR3 is TGTGCCAGCAGTTACCAGGGCATAGGTCAGCCCCAGCATTTT. Translating it yields CASSYQGIGQPQHF.

J is TRBJ1-5 and V is TRBV15, with D tentatively TRBD1 (5 bases). Looked up from germline, CDR1 is LNHNV and CDR2 is YYDKDF (reference sequence). The CDR3 runs 15 residues. Deletions cut 4 bases from V and 9 bases from J, with 19 bases between. CDR3 nucleotide sequence: TGTGCCACCAGCAAAACCGGGGCCCAATTTCTGCCCCAGCATTTT. Its protein product is CATSKTGAQFLPQHF.

The V and J genes are TRBV5-1 and TRBJ2-2; a possible D gene is TRBD1 (6 bases). CDR3 size: 15 residues. Germline V gene lookup returns CDR1 SGHRS and CDR2 YFSETQ. Deletions cut 0 bases from V and 4 bases from J, with 10 bases between. The CDR3 loop is CASSLGDKPTGELFF. CDR3 bases: TGCGCCAGCAGCTTGGGGGACAAGCCCACCGGGGAGCTGTTTTTT.

The chain couples TRBV6-5 to TRBJ1-6; D not certain. In germline, CDR1 is MNHEY, CDR2 SVGAGI. Between the trimmed V and J ends, which lost 0 bases and 7 bases, there was a span of 10 bases. The CDR3 has 15 residues. The CDR3, as DNA: TGTGCCAGCAGTTACTCTCAGTACACGAATTCACCCCTCCACTTT. Translating it yields CASSYSQYTNSPLHF.

The chain recombines TRBV7-2 with TRBJ2-4, with D tentatively TRBD2 (6 bases). The CDR3 totals 13 residues. Trimming removed 4 bases from V and 10 bases from J, with 14 bases in between. The germline V gene has CDR1 SGHTA and CDR2 FQGNSA. DNA of the CDR3: TGTGCCAGCAGCTCGCGGATGGGGGGAATTCAGTACTTC. This translates into CASSSRMGGIQYF. The entire variable domain, with the rest obtained from reference TRBV7-2 and TRBJ2-4, is as follows: GAGVSQSPSNKVTEKGKDVELRCDPISGHTALYWYRQSLGQGLEFLIYFQGNSAPDKSGLPSDRFSAERTGGSVSTLTIQRTQQEDSAVYLCASSSRMGGIQYFGAGTRLSVL.

This clone was recorded once. CDR3: CASSPGAVNQPQHF. CDR3 bases: TGCGCCAGCAGCCCGGGGGCGGTTAATCAGCCCCAGCATTTT. V gene TRBV5-1 combines with J gene TRBJ1-5, with D perhaps TRBD1 (6 bases). The CDR3 contains 14 residues. Germline V gene sequence: CDR1 SGHRS, CDR2 YFSETQ. Trimming cost V 4 bases and J 4 bases, with 12 bases left between them.

The rearrangement joins TRBV11-2 to TRBJ2-3; TRBD1 might be the D (6 bases). Germline V gene sequence: CDR1 SGHAT, CDR2 FQNNGV. This CDR3 contains 14 residues. Trimming stripped 5 bases from V and 0 bases from J, with 9 bases between. The CDR3 is CASSPGQSTDTQYF. As DNA, the CDR3 is TGTGCCAGCAGCCCGGGACAAAGCACAGATACGCAGTATTTT. The full variable domain, in which reference TRBV11-2 and TRBJ2-3 provide the parts outside the CDR3, is EAGVAQSPRYKIIEKRQSVAFWCNPISGHATLYWYQQILGQGPKLLIQFQNNGVVDDSQLPKDRFSAERLKGVDSTLKIQPAKLEDSAVYLCASSPGQSTDTQYFGPGTRLTVL.

The gene calls are TRBV5-4 and TRBJ2-7; a weak D match, TRBD2 (6 bases). Trimming stripped 5 bases from V and 6 bases from J, with 15 bases between. The CDR3 length is 13 residues. CDR1 and CDR2 from the germline V gene are SGHNT and YYREEE (reference sequence). CDR3 nucleotide sequence: TGTGCCAGCAGTTCCGGGACTGCCGGCGAGCAGTACTTC. The encoded protein is CASSSGTAGEQYF.

V gene TRBV16 combines with J gene TRBJ1-2; weak D call: TRBD1 (6 bases). V lost 0 bases and J 1 base, leaving 15 bases between the germline ends. The germline gives CDR1 KGHSY, CDR2 FQNENV. This CDR3 is built from 17 residues. The chain's CDR3 is CASSQSSFGGLNYGYTF. The DNA of the CDR3 is TGTGCCAGCAGCCAATCATCCTTCGGGGGGCTTAACTATGGCTACACCTTC. Looking up the rest from reference TRBV16 and TRBJ1-2 gives the full variable domain: GEEVAQTPKHLVRGEGQKAKLYCAPIKGHSYVFWYQQVLKNEFKFLISFQNENVFDETGMPKERFSAKCLPNSPCSLEIQATKLEDSAVYFCASSQSSFGGLNYGYTFGSGTRLTVV.